The clone carrying this T cell receptor beta chain was seen more than once but under ten times. Its specificity is unknown. The Oncomine TCR Beta short-read assay was what sequenced the DNA obtained from cultured CD4+ T cells. TCRdb re-analysed the PCR reads in MiXCR, keeping a single row per CDR3 protein. The data hold roughly 14,000 distinct CDR3 sequences, with more than 35% observed a single time. Per germline, CDR1 DFQATT and CDR2 SNEGSKA (reference sequence). The CDR3 length is 15 residues. Trimming removed 6 bases from V and 5 bases from J; junction bases left unmatched: 14. This specimen belongs to a study of vaccination and CD4 T cells after COVID-19. Treatment described: roughly 11-day PBMC culture with coronavirus spike peptide pools or control peptides (ViraFEST assay).

The sequence derives from a human donor who had recovered from COVID-19. Sequenced material: CD4+ T cells from blood, cultured in vitro, taken before SARS-CoV-2 vaccination. The J gene is TRBJ2-3, the V gene TRBV20-1, with TRBD2 identical over 7 bases. The DNA for the CDR3 is TGCAGTGCGCCCGAGGGTGCGGGGGAGGGAGATACGCAGTATTTT. It specifies CSAPEGAGEGDTQYF.